These 27 T cell receptor beta chains were sequenced from one sample in a study of cytomegalovirus exposure and HLA in healthy donors. It was with 60 Vbeta and 13 Jbeta primers that the PCR ran. Using immunoSEQ multiplex PCR, the repertoire was profiled, and TCRdb retains in-frame clones only, with some absent. Of approximately 190,000 clones listed, about four fifths are singletons. What was sequenced was PBMCs. These TCRs come from a man in his forties or fifties in good health and CMV-seropositive.

The V gene is TRBV4-2, the J gene TRBJ1-6; 8 bases fit TRBD1. Unmatched junction bases numbered 14, after V lost 5 bases and J lost 8 bases. Germline V gene lookup returns CDR1 LGHNA and CDR2 YNFKEQ. This CDR3 region has 17 residues. The CDR3 DNA is TGTGCCAGCAGCTTAGGGGAACCAGGGGGCGGTTATTCACCCCTCCACTTT. It yields the protein CASSLGEPGGGYSPLHF.

CDR3 region: CASSIPRGSGGEKLFF. In nucleotides, the CDR3 is TGTGCCAGTAGTATTCCTCGGGGATCGGGAGGGGAAAAACTGTTTTTT. The chain has TRBV19 and TRBJ1-4; D not resolved. Deletions cut 3 bases from V and 8 bases from J, with 19 bases between. CDR1 is LNHDA, CDR2 SQIVND, per germline (reference sequence). The CDR3 has 16 amino acids.

This chain connects TRBV15 to TRBJ2-7; 8 positions agree with TRBD2. The CDR3 contains 13 residues. CDR1 is LNHNV, CDR2 YYDKDF, per germline (reference sequence). Trimming at V came to 7 bases and at J to 6 bases, leaving 8 bases not matched to a gene. In DNA, the CDR3 is TGTGCCACCACTAGTGCGGGAGGACTCGAGCAGTACTTC. It is translated as CATTSAGGLEQYF.

The rearrangement joins TRBV7-3 to TRBJ2-2, with 14 bases identical to TRBD2. CDR3 length: 19 amino acids. Germline values: CDR1 SGHTA, CDR2 FQGTGA. J gave up 0 bases and V 5 bases, and 8 bases lay outside the gene matches. CDR3 sequence: CASSGAGLAGASNTGELFF. Written as DNA, the CDR3 is TGTGCCAGCAGCGGGGCGGGACTAGCGGGAGCCTCGAACACCGGGGAGCTGTTTTTT.

CDR3: CASSSPGTSGSSGQYF. The CDR3 coding sequence is TGTGCCAGTTCCAGTCCCGGGACTAGCGGGAGTTCGGGGCAGTACTTC. The gene calls are TRBV25-1 and TRBJ2-7; 14 bases agree with TRBD2. CDR1 MGHDK and CDR2 SYGVNS come from the germline V gene. V was pared by 9 bases and J by 9 bases, with 16 bases of the junction left unmatched. The CDR3 is 16 residues long.

The CDR3 loop reads CASSQDMRGAQETQYF. In nucleotides, the CDR3 is TGCGCCAGCAGCCAAGATATGCGGGGAGCCCAAGAGACCCAGTACTTC. V is TRBV4-1 and J is TRBJ2-5; tentative D call: TRBD2 (6 bases). This CDR3 is built from 16 residues. CDR1 MGHRA and CDR2 YSYEKL come from the germline V gene. Trimming shortened V by 0 bases and J by 1 base, and 12 bases separated the two germline ends.

This rearrangement joins TRBV6-5 to TRBJ1-5; no clear D. CDR3 length: 14 amino acids. Germline CDR1 MNHEY, CDR2 SVGAGI. V was trimmed by 6 bases and J by 2 bases, leaving 11 bases between them. CDR3 in amino acids: CASRSVDGNQPQHF. In DNA, the CDR3 is TGTGCCAGCAGAAGCGTGGATGGCAATCAGCCCCAGCATTTT.

This chain links TRBV19 with TRBJ2-7; weak D call: TRBD2 (5 bases). This CDR3 region has 13 residues. Germline V CDR1 and CDR2: LNHDA, SQIVND (reference sequence). Trimming stripped 5 bases from V and 6 bases from J, with 14 bases between. CDR3 in amino acids: CASSWLTSGEQYF. The DNA for the CDR3 is TGTGCCAGTAGTTGGCTCACAAGCGGCGAGCAGTACTTC.

With respect to this clone: The junction and the germline gene differ at one end; a read error may be behind it. The chain combines TRBV7-9 with TRBJ2-3, with 7 bases fitting TRBD1. CDR1 SEHNR and CDR2 FQNEAQ come from the germline V gene (reference sequence). This CDR3 region has 18 residues. CDR3 sequence reads: CSSSQPRDRASSTDTQYF. The CDR3 nucleotides read TGTTCCAGCAGCCAGCCTCGAGACAGGGCTTCTAGCACAGATACGCAGTATTTT. Drawing the rest from reference TRBV7-9 and TRBJ2-3, the complete variable domain is DTGVSQNPRHKITKRGQNVTFRCDPISEHNRLYWYRQTLGQGPEFLTYFQNEAQLEKSRLLSDRFSAERPKGSFSTLEIQRTEQGDSAMYLCSSSQPRDRASSTDTQYFGPGTRLTVL.

The chain has TRBV2 and TRBJ2-6, with a tentative D call TRBD1 (8 bases). V lost 7 bases and J 0 bases, leaving 16 bases between the germline ends. This CDR3 comprises 17 residues. Looked up from germline, CDR1 is SNHLY and CDR2 is FYNNEI. The CDR3 is CASTQDRDYSGANVLTF. The CDR3 nucleotides read TGTGCCAGCACTCAGGACAGGGACTACTCTGGGGCCAACGTCCTGACTTTC.

This chain uses TRBV6-5 with TRBJ1-5; a weak D match, TRBD1 (5 bases). The V gene lost 2 bases and the J gene lost 4 bases, with 12 bases spanning the gap. Germline assignment: CDR1 MNHEY and CDR2 SVGAGI. This CDR3 spans 15 amino acids. The CDR3 nucleotides are TGTGCCAGCAGTTACGCAGGGTCCGTGAATCAGCCCCAGCATTTT. Translated: CASSYAGSVNQPQHF.

This chain uses TRBV5-8 with TRBJ1-5; 10 bases are shared with TRBD1. Germline assignment: CDR1 SGHTS and CDR2 YDEGEE. This CDR3 comprises 16 residues. The ends lost 7 bases at V and 2 bases at J; junction bases unmatched: 9. CDR3 protein: CASLRGQGTGNQPQHF. DNA for the CDR3: TGTGCCAGCCTCCGGGGACAGGGGACCGGCAATCAGCCCCAGCATTTT.

The chain recombines TRBV7-9 with TRBJ2-7; D possibly corresponds to TRBD2 (5 bases). V lost 4 bases and J lost 5, with 15 bases in between. The CDR3 is 14 amino acids. CDR1 and CDR2 (germline): SEHNR, FQNEAQ (reference sequence). The CDR3 sequence is CASSSVNEGHEQYF. CDR3 DNA sequence: TGTGCCAGCAGCTCGGTGAATGAGGGCCACGAGCAGTACTTC.

The genes are TRBV7-4 and TRBJ1-5, with a weak D call TRBD1 (6 bases). The V gene lost 4 bases and the J gene lost 6 bases, with 10 bases spanning the gap. This CDR3 has 13 residues. The germline V gene has CDR1 SGHVT and CDR2 SQSDAQ. The CDR3 protein is CASSYRALQPQHF. As DNA, the CDR3 is TGTGCCAGCAGCTACAGGGCGCTTCAGCCCCAGCATTTT.

Note on this clone: Its ends do not fully match the called genes, so a read error is possible. V is TRBV5-1 and J is TRBJ1-5; no clear D gene. The CDR3 extends over 13 amino acids. The germline V gene encodes CDR1 SGHRS and CDR2 YFSETQ. The CDR3 nucleotides read TGTGCCAGCAGCTTCTCCAGGAATCAGCCCCAGCATTTT. Translation: CASSFSRNQPQHF.

The V call is TRBV7-9, the J call TRBJ2-2, with TRBD1 identical over 9 bases. Per germline, CDR1 SEHNR and CDR2 FQNEAQ (reference sequence). V lost 6 bases to trimming and J lost 14 bases; unmatched junction nucleotides: 4. The CDR3 runs 11 residues. The CDR3 DNA sequence: TGTGCCAGCAGAGGGGACAGGGTACTGTTTTTT. Residues: CASRGDRVLFF.

V and J are TRBV29-1 and TRBJ2-7; 10 bases align to TRBD1. Losses at the gene ends were 4 bases for V and 4 bases for J; bases not matched to a gene: 1. Per germline, CDR1 SQVTM and CDR2 ANQGSEA. The CDR3 runs to 12 residues. CDR3 bases: TGCAGCGTTGGACAGGGGGCTTACGAGCAGTACTTC. It yields the protein CSVGQGAYEQYF.

The rearrangement links TRBV27 to TRBJ2-1; 10 bases are a match to TRBD2. J was trimmed by 3 bases and V by 5 bases; bases with no gene match: 10. The CDR3 is 17 residues long. CDR1 and CDR2 (germline): MNHEY, SMNVEV (reference sequence). The CDR3 coding sequence is TGTGCCAGCAGTCATACGAACTTAGCGGGGGGCTACAATGAGCAGTTCTTC. Translation: CASSHTNLAGGYNEQFF.

This clone came up a few times. V and J are TRBV5-6 and TRBJ2-5; D perhaps matches TRBD2 (6 bases). Looked up from germline, CDR1 is SGHDT and CDR2 is YYEEEE. The CDR3 covers 14 residues. V lost 3 bases to trimming and J lost 5 bases, with 14 bases between them. The CDR3 spells CASSSGGGGETQYF. CDR3 in DNA: TGTGCCAGCAGCTCGGGTGGAGGAGGGGAGACCCAGTACTTC.

The chain carries TRBV5-4 and TRBJ2-3; possibly TRBD2 for D (6 bases). The CDR3 has 16 amino acids. Germline-derived CDR1 and CDR2 are SGHNT and YYREEE (reference sequence). The V end lost 0 bases, the J end lost 2 bases, and 13 bases lay between the germline ends. The CDR3 loop reads CASSLVVAEYTDTQYF. CDR3 sequence (DNA): TGTGCCAGCAGCTTGGTAGTAGCGGAATACACAGATACGCAGTATTTT.

This clone showed up just once. This sequence joins TRBV7-6 and TRBJ2-1; 10 positions match TRBD1. The CDR3 is made up of 15 amino acids. V shed 3 bases, J shed 3 bases, and the junction held 2 bases outside the gene matches. Germline CDR1 reads SGHVS; CDR2 reads FNYEAQ. As DNA, the CDR3 is TGTGCCAGCAGCTTTGGACAGGGGGGCTACAATGAGCAGTTCTTC. Residues: CASSFGQGGYNEQFF.

This sequence joins TRBV5-4 and TRBJ2-1, with no clear D. The CDR3 runs to 13 residues. V dropped 1 base and J dropped 7 bases, with 9 bases sitting between them. Germline assignment: CDR1 SGHNT and CDR2 YYREEE (reference sequence). The CDR3 sequence: CASSLQTRNEQFF. CDR3 bases: TGTGCCAGCAGCTTGCAAACTCGGAATGAGCAGTTCTTC. Drawing the rest from reference TRBV5-4 and TRBJ2-1, the complete variable domain is ETGVTQSPTHLIKTRGQQVTLRCSSQSGHNTVSWYQQALGQGPQFIFQYYREEENGRGNFPPRFSGLQFPNYSSELNVNALELDDSALYLCASSLQTRNEQFFGPGTRLTVL.

The rearrangement joins TRBV5-6 to TRBJ1-1; no definite D call. In germline, CDR1 is SGHDT, CDR2 YYEEEE. Trimming pared 4 bases from V and 1 base from J, leaving 8 bases between. The CDR3 length is 13 residues. The CDR3 protein is CASSVDSNTEAFF. CDR3 bases: TGTGCCAGCAGCGTGGACTCGAACACTGAAGCTTTCTTT.

This chain joins TRBV29-1 and TRBJ1-4; unclear D gene. V lost 7 bases and J 2 bases, leaving 14 bases between the germline ends. The CDR3 contains 14 residues. Germline V lookup: CDR1 SQVTM, CDR2 ANQGSEA. The CDR3 spells CSGSRAGTNEKLFF. Written as DNA, the CDR3 is TGCAGCGGCTCGAGGGCTGGGACTAATGAAAAACTGTTTTTT. The complete variable domain, with remaining parts taken from reference TRBV29-1 and TRBJ1-4, reads SAVISQKPSRDICQRGTSLTIQCQVDSQVTMMFWYRQQPGQSLTLIATANQGSEATYESGFVIDKFPISRPNLTFSTLTVSNMSPEDSSIYLCSGSRAGTNEKLFFGSGTQLSVL.

The chain recombines TRBV6-5 with TRBJ2-5; no reliable D call. The ends were cut back, 10 bases at V and 11 bases at J, with 14 bases in the middle. The CDR3 length is 10 residues. Per the germline V gene, CDR1 is MNHEY and CDR2 is SVGAGI. The CDR3 protein is CATDQATQYF. DNA for the CDR3: TGTGCCACCGACCAGGCAACGCAGTACTTC.

The rearrangement joins TRBV4-1 to TRBJ2-7, with D perhaps TRBD1 (5 bases). The CDR3 consists of 16 residues. With 1 base removed from V and 2 bases from J, the gap between germline ends came to 15 bases. CDR1 is MGHRA, CDR2 YSYEKL, per germline. In DNA, the CDR3 is TGCGCCAGCAGCCAAGGAGCCGATGGGGCGCCCTACGAGCAGTACTTC. It codes for CASSQGADGAPYEQYF.

CDR3: CASSQGVDGELFF. The CDR3 DNA is TGTGCCAGCAGTCAGGGTGTAGACGGGGAGCTGTTTTTT. The chain recombines TRBV6-6 with TRBJ2-2; a possible D gene is TRBD1 (5 bases). Trimming stripped 5 bases from V and 7 bases from J, with 11 bases between. The V gene's germline CDR1 is MNHNY and CDR2 SVGAGI (reference sequence). There are 13 residues in the CDR3.